This entry concerns a single TCR beta chain. The specificity of this receptor is unknown. Per-nucleotide qualities are absent, and no much larger clonotype sits a single base away. Library method: the immunoSEQ multiplex PCR assay. For most patients, genomic DNA was isolated with the Qiagen DNeasy Blood and Tissue Kit and sent frozen to Adaptive Biotechnologies for TCR sequencing. Adaptive Biotechnologies carried out high-throughput TCR-beta CDR3 sequencing of genomic DNA for most patients. The original methods were these. TCR sequencing data for some 17 patients were retrieved from Adaptive's ImmunoSEQ software; three other patients were processed with MiXCR and VDJtools. CD4 versus CD8 sorting errors were corrected by removing sequences found in both subsets at a frequency ratio below 5:1. CDR3 nucleotide sequences shared by donor and recipient were removed because the origin of these sequences could not be assigned. At least 2-fold expansion over unstimulated cells and a minimum CFSE-low frequency of 0.002% (template counts) or 0.001% (read counts) were required for clones to be classified as alloreactive. Clones were considered mappable if detected in sequenced pre-transplant spleen, lymph node, or MLR CFSE-low populations of the donor or recipient. The cumulative frequency of alloreactive clones was calculated as a percentage of all sequences, weighted by copy number. The table was pulled from immuneACCESS by TCRdb, which kept in-frame rearrangements only. Such tables lose some clones; where checked, under half of the loss comes from unresolved V genes, and the rest has no known cause. V, J and clone size reflect that table, while D and trimming were determined from the DNA. Counted in this sample were 80,000 to 95,000 clones; 75% to 95% of them appeared once. Around 5.8% of the sample is taken by the ten largest.

The data belong to a study of graft-versus-host responses after intestinal transplantation (dated by TCRdb to the early 2020s). Describing the broader study: The transplants that recipients got were multivisceral, liver-intestinal, or isolated intestinal. After intestinal transplantation, graft-versus-host and host-versus-graft alloreactive T cell clones in the graft, circulation and bone marrow were tracked using bulk TCR-beta CDR3 sequencing. A cohort of approximately 23 intestinal transplant recipients, including one retransplant, was enrolled, and a few patients lacking pretransplant specimens were excluded. To identify alloreactive clones, pre-transplant mixed lymphocyte reaction products were sequenced and compared with unstimulated pre-transplant donor and recipient T cells. Every recipient was given anti-thymocyte globulin induction, then maintenance tacrolimus and steroids for roughly 3 years. Samples from a few later patients were sequenced in-house on an Illumina MiSeq with MiXCR processing rather than by the commercial service. A peak of at least 4% donor T cells among recipient peripheral blood mononuclear cells was the definition used for donor T cell macrochimerism.

The junction shows trimming of 3 bases on V and 2 bases on J, plus 10 bases between the germline ends. From a lookup of the germline V gene, CDR1 and CDR2 are SGHAT and FQNNGV. Including cysteine and phenylalanine, the CDR3 has 14 amino acids. Solely the CDR3 DNA is kept, with 42 bases framed from the first base. What the time point label conveys for this sample: cells obtained before transplantation from donor or recipient. CD3+CD4+ and CD3+CD8+ populations were FACS-sorted from unstimulated pre-transplant donor and recipient cells taken from spleen or lymph nodes. What the work shows at the level of the full study, not this receptor alone: In patients with donor T cell macrochimerism, the allografts had high GvH to HvG T cell clonal ratios. GvH clones were found in recipient bone marrow, and some of the GvH clones appeared earlier in ileal mucosa or blood, which is consistent with an intestinal mucosal origin. The conclusions were limited by the relatively low number and heterogeneity of the intestinal transplant patients. Early after transplant, peak levels of circulating GvH clones were found to be associated with declines in HvG clones.

The sequence was collected from a human donor who received an intestinal transplant. This sample comprised unstimulated CD8+ T cells sorted from spleen or lymph node cells, obtained before intestinal transplant. The rearranged chain carries TRBV11-2 and TRBJ1-1; the D gene remains uncertain. DNA sequence: TGTGCCAGCAGCTTTTTCGCAGCTAACACTGAAGCTTTCTTT. Translated, it gives CASSFFAANTEAFF.